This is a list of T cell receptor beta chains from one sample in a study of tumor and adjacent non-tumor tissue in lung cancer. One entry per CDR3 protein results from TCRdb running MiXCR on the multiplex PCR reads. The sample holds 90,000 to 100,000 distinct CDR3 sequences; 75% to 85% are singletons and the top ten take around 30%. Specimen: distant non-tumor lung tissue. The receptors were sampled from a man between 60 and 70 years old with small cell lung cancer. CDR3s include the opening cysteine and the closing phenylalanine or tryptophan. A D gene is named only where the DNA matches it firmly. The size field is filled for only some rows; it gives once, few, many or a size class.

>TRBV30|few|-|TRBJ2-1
TGTGCCTGGAGTCAAGGCAGGGGGGAAGACAATGAGCAGTTCTTC
CAWSQGRGEDNEQFF
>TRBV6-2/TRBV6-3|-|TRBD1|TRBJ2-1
TGTGCCAGCAGATACTTGCAGGGGGCAAGTAATGAGCAGTTCTTC
CASRYLQGASNEQFF
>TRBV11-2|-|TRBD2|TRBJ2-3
TGTACCCGCAACTTGGGCCCGGCGGGAGGGGTTCCAGATACGCAGTATTTT
CTRNLGPAGGVPDTQYF
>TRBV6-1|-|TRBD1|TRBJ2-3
TGTGTGAGCAGAGGACAGGGGGGCACAGATACGCAGTATTTT
CVSRGQGGTDTQYF
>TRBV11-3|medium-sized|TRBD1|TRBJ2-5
TGTGCCAGCAGTTCCTGGACAGGGGGATTGGAGACCCAGTACTTC
CASSSWTGGLETQYF
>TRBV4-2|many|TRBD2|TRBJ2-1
TGTGCCAGCAGCCGCCCGGGACTAGGGGTGGATGAGCAGTTCTTC
CASSRPGLGVDEQFF
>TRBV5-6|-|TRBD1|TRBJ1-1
TGTGCCAGCAGCTTGGCCTCCGGGACAGCGAAGACTGGACCTTTCTTT
CASSLASGTAKTGPFF
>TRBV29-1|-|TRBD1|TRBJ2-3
TGCAGTGTTCAGTGGGGCCGGGACAGAGGGGCACATACGCAGTATTTT
CSVQWGRDRGAHTQYF
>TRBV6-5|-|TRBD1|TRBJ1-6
TGTGCCACCGCGAAGGGGGCAAGACCGCCACCCCTCCACTTT
CATAKGARPPPLHF
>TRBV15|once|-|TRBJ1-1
TGTGCCACCAGTAAGGACGGATTGAACACTGAAGCTTTCTTT
CATSKDGLNTEAFF
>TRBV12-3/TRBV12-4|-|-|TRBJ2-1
TGTGCCAGCAGTTTGGTAAGCCGGTATGGGGAGAATGACCAGTTCTTC
CASSLVSRYGENDQFF